The present T cell receptor beta chain was sequenced within a study of post-analysis software for immune sequencing data. Study results and caveats: Patients carried 5 or 6 TRBV segments more frequently than controls did, and TRBV5-6, TRBV5-1 and TRBV20-1 were among them.

Points on this clonotype: Its antigen is currently unknown.

Prepared TCR beta cDNA libraries contained unique molecular identifiers. TCRdb independently ran MiXCR on the PCR reads; one entry per CDR3 protein. The table has almost 700,000 distinct CDR3 sequences, 55% to 70% seen once. The CDR3 consists of 14 residues. Germline CDR1 SGHRS, CDR2 YFSETQ. The ends lost 9 bases at V and 0 bases at J; junction bases unmatched: 5. This TCR was sampled from a girl between 2 and 10 years old with multiple sclerosis. The V and J genes are TRBV5-1 and TRBJ2-3; 9 nucleotides agree with TRBD2. The sequencing input was blood. CDR3 DNA sequence: TGCGCCACCAAGCGGGGGGCCAGCACAGATACGCAGTATTTT. It encodes CATKRGASTDTQYF.